What follows are 26 T cell receptor beta chains derived from one specimen sequenced in a study of cytomegalovirus exposure and HLA in healthy donors. The PCR ran on 60 Vbeta and 13 Jbeta primers. Produced via immunoSEQ multiplex PCR; TCRdb's table is partial and in-frame only. This sample has 120,000 to 150,000 clones, with roughly four fifths found just once. The source material was PBMCs. All receptors derive from a woman between 50 and 59 years old in good health and CMV-seronegative.

The chain uses TRBV7-8 and TRBJ2-5; possible D gene TRBD1, 6 bases. The V end was cut by 11 bases, the J end by 5 bases, with 15 bases between. This CDR3 contains 12 residues. Germline values: CDR1 SGHVS, CDR2 FQNEAQ. CDR3 sequence reads: CAGIQGGETQYF. CDR3 bases: TGTGCCGGTATACAGGGTGGGGAGACCCAGTACTTC.

The genes are TRBV5-6 and TRBJ1-2; 10 bases are shared with TRBD1. The CDR3 consists of 15 residues. Looked up from germline, CDR1 is SGHDT and CDR2 is YYEEEE. Losses at the gene ends were 2 bases for V and 4 bases for J; bases not matched to a gene: 5. The CDR3 here is CASSFLGTGAYGYTF. CDR3 DNA: TGTGCCAGCAGCTTTCTCGGGACAGGGGCCTATGGCTACACCTTC.

The CDR3: CASSPTTANTGELFF. In DNA form, the CDR3 reads TGTGCCAGCAGCCCCACGACAGCGAACACCGGGGAGCTGTTTTTT. The chain couples TRBV6-5 to TRBJ2-2; TRBD1 might be the D (5 bases). The CDR3 extends over 15 amino acids. Deletions cut 6 bases from V and 0 bases from J, with 11 bases between. Germline V CDR1 and CDR2: MNHEY, SVGAGI.

The chain is built from TRBV19 and TRBJ2-3; the match to TRBD2 covers 8 bases. Germline V gene data show CDR1 as LNHDA and CDR2 as SQIVND (reference sequence). J lost 5 bases, V lost 2 bases, and 3 bases had no gene match. The CDR3 covers 14 residues. The CDR3 region is CASSISSGGDTQYF. CDR3 nucleotide sequence: TGTGCCAGTAGTATATCCAGCGGGGGAGATACGCAGTATTTT.

J is TRBJ1-5 and V is TRBV7-8, with D perhaps matching TRBD1 (6 bases). CDR1 and CDR2 (germline): SGHVS, FQNEAQ. Between the trimmed V and J ends, which lost 0 bases and 6 bases, there was a span of 18 bases. CDR3 size: 17 residues. CDR3 sequence: CASSLAHSGALGQPQHF. Written as DNA, the CDR3 is TGTGCCAGCAGCTTAGCGCATTCAGGGGCTCTCGGTCAGCCCCAGCATTTT.

This clone was seen only a few times. The chain combines TRBV18 with TRBJ2-5, with D unresolved. The end of the DNA fits TRBJ2-7 better, so the J call may be wrong. The CDR3 runs to 13 residues. Looked up from germline, CDR1 is KGHSH and CDR2 is LQKENI. The CDR3 here is CASSSPTSYEQYF. The CDR3 nucleotides read TGTGCCAGCTCATCCCCCACGTCCTACGAGCAGTACTTC.

The chain joins TRBV18 to TRBJ2-7; possible D gene TRBD1, 6 bases. Germline V CDR1 and CDR2: KGHSH, LQKENI. The CDR3 runs 14 residues. Trimming removed 5 bases from V and 5 bases from J, with 16 bases in between. CDR3 sequence: CASSVDSGYHEQYF. The CDR3 coding sequence is TGTGCCAGCTCAGTGGACAGCGGTTATCACGAGCAGTACTTC.

This clone showed up just a few times. Other DNA sequences in the sample encode the same CDR3. CDR3 DNA: TGTGCCAGCAGAGCGGACAGGGGGCTGAACACTGAAGCTTTCTTT. It specifies CASRADRGLNTEAFF. This chain joins TRBV2 and TRBJ1-1; 11 bases fit TRBD1. Germline loops: CDR1 SNHLY, CDR2 FYNNEI. Trimming cost V 6 bases and J 0 bases; bases outside gene matches: 3. This CDR3 contains 15 residues.

The V call is TRBV19, the J call TRBJ2-1; 9 bases align to TRBD2. Trimming removed 2 bases from V and 0 bases from J; junction bases left unmatched: 5. CDR1 and CDR2 (germline): LNHDA, SQIVND (reference sequence). The CDR3 is made up of 17 amino acids. This CDR3 is CASSIRAGGVSYNEQFF. The CDR3 DNA sequence: TGTGCCAGTAGTATAAGAGCGGGGGGTGTCTCCTACAATGAGCAGTTCTTC. Using reference TRBV19 and TRBJ2-1 for the parts outside the CDR3, the full variable domain is DGGITQSPKYLFRKEGQNVTLSCEQNLNHDAMYWYRQDPGQGLRLIYYSQIVNDFQKGDIAEGYSVSREKKESFPLTVTSAQKNPTAFYLCASSIRAGGVSYNEQFFGPGTRLTVL.

This clone was seen only once. The genes are TRBV7-2 and TRBJ2-3, with 8 bases that match TRBD1. Trimming cost V 3 bases and J 3 bases; bases outside gene matches: 11. The CDR3 spans 17 residues. Germline values: CDR1 SGHTA, CDR2 FQGNSA. The CDR3 region is CASSFGLQGVSTDTQYF. The CDR3, as DNA: TGTGCCAGCAGCTTCGGCCTACAGGGGGTTAGTACAGATACGCAGTATTTT.

Written as DNA, the CDR3 is TGCGCCAGCAGCCAACCCTGGGCTAGCCGGCGAGAGACCCAGTACTTC. Amino acids: CASSQPWASRRETQYF. V is TRBV4-1 and J is TRBJ2-5; possibly TRBD2 for D (5 bases). Germline values: CDR1 MGHRA, CDR2 YSYEKL. Trimming took 2 bases from V and 4 from J, leaving 17 bases between them. The CDR3 covers 16 residues.

This chain joins TRBV9 and TRBJ2-3, with D perhaps matching TRBD1 (6 bases). Trimming shortened V by 4 bases and J by 0 bases, and 9 bases separated the two germline ends. CDR3 length: 14 residues. The germline gives CDR1 SGDLS, CDR2 YYNGEE. CDR3 coding DNA: TGTGCCAGCAGCAAAAGGGGGAGCACAGATACGCAGTATTTT. Translated, it gives CASSKRGSTDTQYF.

This rearrangement joins TRBV10-3 to TRBJ2-1; 9 positions agree with TRBD2. Losses at the gene ends were 0 bases for V and 5 bases for J; bases not matched to a gene: 5. Germline V gives CDR1 ENHRY, CDR2 SYGVKD. The CDR3 extends over 16 amino acids. The CDR3: CAISESGAGGHNEQFF. For the CDR3, the DNA is TGTGCCATCAGTGAGTCAGGAGCGGGGGGCCACAATGAGCAGTTCTTC.

V and J are TRBV9 and TRBJ2-1; 7 nucleotides match TRBD1. The J segment lost 4 bases and the V segment lost 4 bases, leaving 8 bases of the junction unmatched. Looked up from germline, CDR1 is SGDLS and CDR2 is YYNGEE. CDR3 size: 15 residues. The CDR3, as DNA: TGTGCCAGCAGCTCCGGGACAGACAAGTACAATGAGCAGTTCTTC. This encodes CASSSGTDKYNEQFF.

Only a few counts were recorded for this clone. This sequence joins TRBV7-2 and TRBJ1-1; TRBD1 might be the D (6 bases). The CDR3 has 15 residues. Between the trimmed V and J ends, which lost 3 bases and 4 bases, there was a span of 15 bases. Germline assignment: CDR1 SGHTA and CDR2 FQGNSA. CDR3 nucleotide sequence: TGTGCCAGCAGCTTGTCGGCAGGGGCTCCCACTGAAGCTTTCTTT. Amino acids: CASSLSAGAPTEAFF.

The genes are TRBV5-6 and TRBJ2-5; a weak D match, TRBD1 (6 bases). This CDR3 has 14 residues. In germline, CDR1 is SGHDT, CDR2 YYEEEE. V was shortened by 5 bases and J by 2 bases, with 13 bases between the two germline ends. The CDR3 region has the DNA TGTGCCAGCAGTCCTACAGGGCAGCAAGAGACCCAGTACTTC. It encodes CASSPTGQQETQYF.

The table lists this clone with a count of one. For the CDR3, the DNA is TGCGCCAGCAGGCGGGGACTAGCGGTTCAAGAGACCCAGTACTTC. Residues: CASRRGLAVQETQYF. The chain has TRBV10-2 and TRBJ2-5, with 11 positions matching TRBD2. V lost 6 bases to trimming and J lost 2 bases; unmatched junction nucleotides: 5. This CDR3 has 15 amino acids. Germline V gene sequence: CDR1 WSHSY, CDR2 SAAADI.

This rearrangement joins TRBV6-5 to TRBJ1-2; 9 bases map to TRBD1. Germline assignment: CDR1 MNHEY and CDR2 SVGAGI. The CDR3 totals 15 residues. J gave up 6 bases and V 2 bases, and 7 bases lay outside the gene matches. CDR3 sequence: CASSYGGGQGNGYTF. CDR3 in DNA: TGTGCCAGCAGTTACGGGGGAGGACAGGGGAATGGCTACACCTTC.

This clone was recorded a few times. The chain employs TRBV6-5 and TRBJ1-1; D is unresolved. Germline CDR1 reads MNHEY; CDR2 reads SVGAGI. Trimming removed 6 bases at V and 0 bases at J, with 8 bases between. The CDR3 runs 13 residues. The CDR3 coding sequence is TGTGCCAGCAGCACCACAGTGAACACTGAAGCTTTCTTT. Its protein is CASSTTVNTEAFF.

The genes are TRBV7-8 and TRBJ1-2, with 8 positions matching TRBD1. The trim removed 6 bases at V and 3 bases at J, leaving 15 bases unmatched. The germline V gene has CDR1 SGHVS and CDR2 FQNEAQ. The CDR3 spans 17 residues. DNA of the CDR3: TGTGCCAGCAGTCACCCACCGTCAGGGGGCGCGGACTATGGCTACACCTTC. As protein: CASSHPPSGGADYGYTF.

V and J are TRBV2 and TRBJ1-2; no firm D call. The CDR3 loop spans 13 amino acids. Trimming took 4 bases from V and 7 from J, leaving 13 bases between them. Germline CDR1 is SNHLY and CDR2 is FYNNEI. In DNA form, the CDR3 reads TGTGCCAGCAGTGGGAGCCTCGCTGGTGGCTACACCTTC. Translation: CASSGSLAGGYTF.

This clone showed up just a few times. The J gene is TRBJ1-5, the V gene TRBV30; TRBD1 matches 9 bases. Germline CDR1 reads GTSNPN; CDR2 reads SVGIG (reference sequence). The ends lost 2 bases at V and 7 bases at J; junction bases unmatched: 6. The CDR3 is made up of 14 amino acids. The CDR3 loop reads CAWSRQGDAQPQHF. In DNA, the CDR3 is TGTGCCTGGAGTAGACAGGGGGATGCCCAGCCCCAGCATTTT.

The chain joins TRBV28 to TRBJ1-5; TRBD1 agrees at 7 bases. V shed 6 bases, J shed 6 bases, and the junction held 5 bases outside the gene matches. Germline V lookup: CDR1 MDHEN, CDR2 SYDVKM. The length of the CDR3 is 13 residues. The CDR3 DNA is TGTGCCAGCAGATTCGGGACAGCTCAGCCCCAGCATTTT. Translating it yields CASRFGTAQPQHF.

The genes are TRBV5-1 and TRBJ2-3; 8 bases are shared with TRBD2. The CDR3 length is 16 residues. Germline lookup yields CDR1 SGHRS and CDR2 YFSETQ. J gave up 1 base and V 4 bases, and 8 bases lay outside the gene matches. DNA for the CDR3: TGCGCCAGCAGCCGAAATAGCGGGATCCGCACAGATACGCAGTATTTT. As protein: CASSRNSGIRTDTQYF.

The rearrangement links TRBV10-1 to TRBJ2-3; 7 bases agree with TRBD2. Germline trimming cut 3 bases from V and 7 bases from J; bases unmatched to any gene: 7. CDR1 and CDR2 (germline): WNHNN, SYGVQD (reference sequence). The CDR3 loop spans 14 amino acids. Written as DNA, the CDR3 is TGCGCCAGCAGTGACCCGCCGGGGGGATATACGCAGTATTTT. Translation: CASSDPPGGYTQYF.

The chain has TRBV29-1 and TRBJ1-1; tentative D call: TRBD1 (6 bases). V dropped 7 bases and J dropped 1 base, with 13 bases sitting between them. The CDR3 length is 13 residues. The V gene's germline CDR1 is SQVTM and CDR2 ANQGSEA. The CDR3 DNA reads TGCAGCGGGAACAGGGTAAGGAACACTGAAGCTTTCTTT. Its protein product is CSGNRVRNTEAFF.